This T cell receptor (beta chain) was sequenced in a study of spatial heterogeneity in lung cancer. Findings and limits, study-wide: Intratumoral expanded alpha and beta TCR counts were found to track tumor mutation counts.

Germline lookup yields CDR1 SGDLS and CDR2 YYNGEE. The CDR3 sequence is 18 residues long. Germline trimming cut 3 bases from V and 4 bases from J; bases unmatched to any gene: 11. The time point: sample taken at primary tumor resection. This clonotype is labeled as medium-sized. What it binds is unknown. TCR cDNA molecules each had a unique molecular identifier. One entry per CDR3 protein results from TCRdb running MiXCR on the 5' RACE reads. The data contain about 4,000 distinct CDR3 sequences, 6% to 7% of them singletons. The receptor was derived from a male donor with early-stage non-small cell lung cancer. The rearrangement uses TRBV9 and TRBJ2-6; 9 bases are shared with TRBD1. The source material was lung tumor tissue, sampled at surgery. CDR3 in amino acids: CASSASTGGAAGANVLTF. The CDR3 DNA sequence: TGTGCCAGCAGCGCCTCCACAGGGGGCGCGGCCGGGGCCAACGTCCTGACTTTC.